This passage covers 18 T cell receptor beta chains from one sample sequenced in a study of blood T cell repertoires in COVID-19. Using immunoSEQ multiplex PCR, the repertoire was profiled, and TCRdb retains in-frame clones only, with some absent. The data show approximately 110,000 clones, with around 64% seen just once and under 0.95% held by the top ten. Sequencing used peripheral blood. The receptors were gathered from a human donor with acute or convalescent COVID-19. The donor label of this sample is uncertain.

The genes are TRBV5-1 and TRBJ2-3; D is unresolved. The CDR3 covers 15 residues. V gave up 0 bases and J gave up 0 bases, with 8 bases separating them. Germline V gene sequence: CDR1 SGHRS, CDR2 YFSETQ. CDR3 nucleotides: TGCGCCAGCAGCTTGGTGACACCTAGCACAGATACGCAGTATTTT. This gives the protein CASSLVTPSTDTQYF.

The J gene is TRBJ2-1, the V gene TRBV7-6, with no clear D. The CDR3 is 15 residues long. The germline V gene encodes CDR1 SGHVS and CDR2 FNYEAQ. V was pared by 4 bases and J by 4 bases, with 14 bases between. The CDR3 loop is CASSSSAFGYNEQFF. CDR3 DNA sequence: TGTGCCAGCAGCTCATCCGCATTCGGGTACAATGAGCAGTTCTTC.

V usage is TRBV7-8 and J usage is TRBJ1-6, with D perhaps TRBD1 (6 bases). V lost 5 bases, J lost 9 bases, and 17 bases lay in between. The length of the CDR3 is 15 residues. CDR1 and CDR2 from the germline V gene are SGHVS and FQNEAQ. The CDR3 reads CASSTRQTGGSPLHF. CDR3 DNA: TGTGCCAGCAGCACCCGACAGACAGGCGGTTCACCCCTCCACTTT. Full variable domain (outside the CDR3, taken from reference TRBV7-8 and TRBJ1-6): GAGVSQSPRYKVAKRGQDVALRCDPISGHVSLFWYQQALGQGPEFLTYFQNEAQLDKSGLPSDRFFAERPEGSVSTLKIQRTQQEDSAVYLCASSTRQTGGSPLHFGNGTRLTVT.

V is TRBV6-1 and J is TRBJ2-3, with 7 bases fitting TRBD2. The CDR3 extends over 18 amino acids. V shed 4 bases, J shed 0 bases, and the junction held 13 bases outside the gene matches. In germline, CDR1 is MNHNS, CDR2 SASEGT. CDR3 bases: TGTGCCAGCAGTGGTCGGCCCCGCGGCGGGGGAAGCACAGATACGCAGTATTTT. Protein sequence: CASSGRPRGGGSTDTQYF.

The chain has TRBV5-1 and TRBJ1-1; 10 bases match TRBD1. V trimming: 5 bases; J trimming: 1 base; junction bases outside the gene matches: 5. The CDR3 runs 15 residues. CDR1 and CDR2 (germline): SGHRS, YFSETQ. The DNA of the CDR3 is TGCGCCAGCAGGCGGACAGGGGGGGAGAACACTGAAGCTTTCTTT. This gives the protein CASRRTGGENTEAFF.

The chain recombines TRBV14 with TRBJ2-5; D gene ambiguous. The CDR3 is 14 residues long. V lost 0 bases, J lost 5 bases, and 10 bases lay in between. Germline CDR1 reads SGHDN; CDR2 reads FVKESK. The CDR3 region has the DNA TGTGCCAGCAGCCAAGATTGGGCTGGGGAGACCCAGTACTTC. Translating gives CASSQDWAGETQYF.

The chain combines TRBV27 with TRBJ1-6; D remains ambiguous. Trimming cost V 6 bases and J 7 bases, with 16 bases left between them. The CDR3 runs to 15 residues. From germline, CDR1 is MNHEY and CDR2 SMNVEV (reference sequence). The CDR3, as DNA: TGTGCCAGCAGGCGGGGATACCAGGTGAATTCACCCCTCCACTTT. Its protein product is CASRRGYQVNSPLHF.

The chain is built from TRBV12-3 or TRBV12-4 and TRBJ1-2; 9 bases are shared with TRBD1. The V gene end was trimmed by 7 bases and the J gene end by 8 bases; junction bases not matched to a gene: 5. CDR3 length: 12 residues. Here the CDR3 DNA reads TGTGCCAGCAAACCGGACAGGGGAGGCTACACCTTC. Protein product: CASKPDRGGYTF.

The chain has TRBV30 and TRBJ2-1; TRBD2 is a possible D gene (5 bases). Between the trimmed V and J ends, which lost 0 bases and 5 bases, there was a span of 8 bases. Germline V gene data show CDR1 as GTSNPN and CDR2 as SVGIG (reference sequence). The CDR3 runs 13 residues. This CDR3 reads CAWSVSSNNEQFF. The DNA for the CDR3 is TGTGCCTGGAGTGTCTCTAGCAACAATGAGCAGTTCTTC.

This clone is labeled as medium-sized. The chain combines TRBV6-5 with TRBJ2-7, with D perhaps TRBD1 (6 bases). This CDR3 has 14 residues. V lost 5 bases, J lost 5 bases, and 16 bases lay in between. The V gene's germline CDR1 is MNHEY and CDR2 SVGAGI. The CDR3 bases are TGTGCCAGCAGTCTCTCAGGGGCGCACAACGAGCAGTACTTC. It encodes CASSLSGAHNEQYF.

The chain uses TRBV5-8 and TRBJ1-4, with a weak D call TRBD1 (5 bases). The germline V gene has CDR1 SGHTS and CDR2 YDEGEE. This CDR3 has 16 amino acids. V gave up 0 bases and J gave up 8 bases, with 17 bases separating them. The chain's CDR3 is CASSLGKTGVGEKLFF. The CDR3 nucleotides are TGTGCCAGCAGCTTGGGAAAAACGGGGGTCGGGGAAAAACTGTTTTTT.

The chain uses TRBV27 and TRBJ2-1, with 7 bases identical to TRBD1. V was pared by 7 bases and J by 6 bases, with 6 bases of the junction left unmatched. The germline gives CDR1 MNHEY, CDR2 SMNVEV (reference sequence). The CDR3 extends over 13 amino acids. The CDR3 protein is CASKGADINEQFF. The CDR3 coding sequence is TGTGCCAGCAAGGGGGCGGACATCAATGAGCAGTTCTTC.

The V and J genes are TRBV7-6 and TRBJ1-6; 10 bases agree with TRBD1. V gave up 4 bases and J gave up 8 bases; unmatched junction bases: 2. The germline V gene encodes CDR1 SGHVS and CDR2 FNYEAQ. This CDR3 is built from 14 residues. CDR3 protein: CASSSGTGDSPLHF. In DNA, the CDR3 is TGTGCCAGCAGCTCCGGGACAGGGGATTCACCCCTCCACTTT.

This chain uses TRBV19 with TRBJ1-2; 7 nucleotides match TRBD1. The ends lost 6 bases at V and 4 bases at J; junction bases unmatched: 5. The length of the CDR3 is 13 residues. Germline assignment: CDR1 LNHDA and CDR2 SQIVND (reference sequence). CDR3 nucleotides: TGTGCCAGTAGGCCACGACAGGGCTATGGCTACACCTTC. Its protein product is CASRPRQGYGYTF.

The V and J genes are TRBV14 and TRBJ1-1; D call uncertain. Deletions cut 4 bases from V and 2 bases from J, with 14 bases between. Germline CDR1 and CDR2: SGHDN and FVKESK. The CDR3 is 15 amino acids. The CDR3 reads CASSPQDGLNTEAFF. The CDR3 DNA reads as TGTGCCAGCAGCCCTCAGGACGGACTTAACACTGAAGCTTTCTTT.

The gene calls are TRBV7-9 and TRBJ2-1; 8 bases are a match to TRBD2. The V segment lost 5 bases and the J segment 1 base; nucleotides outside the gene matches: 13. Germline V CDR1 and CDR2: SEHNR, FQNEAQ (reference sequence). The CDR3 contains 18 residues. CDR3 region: CASSTPPAGGPSYNEQFF. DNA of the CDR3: TGTGCCAGCAGCACCCCCCCGGCGGGGGGCCCGTCCTACAATGAGCAGTTCTTC.

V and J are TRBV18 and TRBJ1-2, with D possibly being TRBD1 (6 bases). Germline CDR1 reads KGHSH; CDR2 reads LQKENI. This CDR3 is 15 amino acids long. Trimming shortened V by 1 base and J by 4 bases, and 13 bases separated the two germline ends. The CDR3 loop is CASSPREQGTYGYTF. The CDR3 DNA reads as TGTGCCAGCTCACCACGGGAGCAGGGGACCTATGGCTACACCTTC.

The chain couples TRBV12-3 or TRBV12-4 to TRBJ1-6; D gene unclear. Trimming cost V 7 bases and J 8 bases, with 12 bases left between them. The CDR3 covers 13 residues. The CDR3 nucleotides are TGTGCCAGCAAAACCGACGCGGATTCACCCCTCCACTTT. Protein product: CASKTDADSPLHF.